This T cell receptor beta chain was recovered during a study of T cells after yellow fever vaccination. General study results and limits: The secondary T-cell response peaked on day 5, not day 15, but was weaker.

V was trimmed by 0 bases and J by 0 bases, leaving 4 bases between them. Germline V gives CDR1 MNHNS, CDR2 SASEGT. The CDR3 spans 14 residues. They built TCR cDNA with 5'RACE template switching, a step that put in a universal primer site and UMIs. TCRdb re-called the 5' RACE reads through MiXCR, storing one row per CDR3 protein. The data hold some 350,000 distinct CDR3 sequences, with approximately 4% observed a single time. With regard to this clonotype: Its antigen is as yet unknown.

Sample: PBMCs, taken 5 days after the yellow fever booster vaccination. This clonotype was obtained from a man aged 18-30 years who received the YFV17D yellow fever vaccine. V and J are TRBV6-1 and TRBJ2-3; D unclear. As DNA, the CDR3 is TGTGCCAGCAGTGAAGCGCTTAGCACAGATACGCAGTATTTT. Its translation: CASSEALSTDTQYF.